A few counts support the clone carrying this T cell receptor beta chain. The data stem from a study of T-cell reconstitution after alpha-beta-depleted transplantation in children. Unique molecular identifiers were incorporated during preparation of the TCRbeta library. TCRdb analysed the PCR reads with MiXCR anew, one entry per CDR3 protein. In the table there are hundreds of thousands of distinct CDR3 sequences, under 15% of which are singletons. Trimming removed 6 bases at V and 4 bases at J, with 9 bases between. Germline assignment: CDR1 MDHEN and CDR2 SYDVKM. This CDR3 spans 12 amino acids. The source is a girl aged 2 to 9 with congenital amegakaryocytic thrombocytopenia, due to receive a stem cell transplant. Material: PBMCs, obtained before TCRalphabeta/CD19-depleted stem cell transplant. The rearrangement links TRBV28 to TRBJ1-2; D unclear. CDR3 sequence (DNA): TGTGCCAGCAGACCTCCGGGCTATGGCTACACCTTC. Encoded protein: CASRPPGYGYTF.